Listed here are 20 T cell receptor beta chains from one sample, sequenced in a study of neurological immune-mediated disorders. In TCRdb, the 5' RACE reads were re-called with MiXCR into one record per CDR3 protein. Of about 59,000 distinct CDR3 sequences listed, approximately 25% are singletons. As for time point: technical triplicate 2. The sequenced material came from PBMCs. All receptors come from a man aged 55 to 70 with HTLV-1-associated myelopathy (HAM/TSP).

The table lists this clonotype with many counts. The V gene is TRBV5-1, the J gene TRBJ1-2; TRBD1 might be the D (6 bases). CDR1 is SGHRS, CDR2 YFSETQ, per germline. This CDR3 has 14 amino acids. The germline V and J ends were trimmed by 4 bases and 4 bases, with 14 bases remaining between them. Here the CDR3 reads CASSVSDSLYGYTF. In DNA form, the CDR3 reads TGCGCCAGCAGCGTGTCGGACAGCCTCTATGGCTACACCTTC.

The rearrangement links TRBV12-3 or TRBV12-4 to TRBJ2-1, with TRBD2 matching 11 bases. V lost 3 bases to trimming and J lost 5 bases; unmatched junction nucleotides: 15. The CDR3 runs to 19 residues. The CDR3 DNA follows: TGTGCCAGCAGTTTTTTTTTCCCGGGACTAGCGGACCTGAACAATGAGCAGTTCTTC. Protein sequence: CASSFFFPGLADLNNEQFF.

J is TRBJ2-5 and V is TRBV20-1; D is uncertain. Germline values: CDR1 DFQATT, CDR2 SNEGSKA (reference sequence). This CDR3 comprises 13 residues. Deletions cut 1 base from V and 5 bases from J, with 11 bases between. The CDR3 nucleotides are TGCAGTGCTAGAGTCGATGGGCCTGAGACCCAGTACTTC. This translates into CSARVDGPETQYF.

This clonotype was counted at least ten times. The chain recombines TRBV28 with TRBJ2-1; no reliable D call. CDR1 MDHEN and CDR2 SYDVKM come from the germline V gene. V shed 1 base and J shed 6 bases, with 4 bases lying between them. This CDR3 spans 12 amino acids. CDR3 sequence reads: CASSLYPNEQFF. The CDR3 DNA reads TGTGCCAGCAGTTTATATCCCAATGAGCAGTTCTTC.

In its sample, this clonotype was seen many times. This chain joins TRBV7-2 and TRBJ2-5; D is tentatively TRBD1 or TRBD2 (5 bases each). The V gene lost 10 bases and the J gene lost 7 bases, with 19 bases spanning the gap. The CDR3 covers 13 residues. Germline CDR1 SGHTA, CDR2 FQGNSA. The CDR3 region is CATGPGPRRTQYF. In DNA, the CDR3 is TGTGCCACGGGACCGGGACCCCGCCGGACCCAGTACTTC.

This clonotype has ten or more counts. V usage is TRBV7-9 and J usage is TRBJ2-2; 8 bases line up with TRBD2. CDR1 is SEHNR and CDR2 is FQNEAQ in the germline V gene (reference sequence). J gave up 2 bases and V 5 bases, and 7 bases lay outside the gene matches. The CDR3 is 16 amino acids. In nucleotides, the CDR3 is TGTGCCAGCAGCCTTCCTAGCGGGTCCAACACCGGGGAGCTGTTTTTT. It encodes CASSLPSGSNTGELFF.

The rearrangement uses TRBV12-3 or TRBV12-4 and TRBJ2-3; 8 nucleotides line up with TRBD1. Trimming took 6 bases from V and 1 from J; bases not matched to a gene: 6. This CDR3 contains 15 residues. CDR3 DNA: TGTGCCAGCAGCCCCGACAGGGGAGGCACAGATACGCAGTATTTT. It encodes CASSPDRGGTDTQYF.

The sample holds many counts of this clonotype. The chain has TRBV5-1 and TRBJ2-2, with a weak D call TRBD1 (6 bases). V lost 1 base, J lost 3 bases, and 10 bases lay in between. The CDR3 runs 15 residues. CDR1 is SGHRS and CDR2 is YFSETQ in the germline V gene. The CDR3 loop reads CASSLLQGDTGELFF. The DNA of the CDR3 is TGCGCCAGCAGCTTGCTACAGGGAGACACCGGGGAGCTGTTTTTT.

This clonotype was recorded many times. The chain employs TRBV27 and TRBJ1-1, with no clear D. V was cut by 7 bases and J by 7 bases, with 19 bases left in between. This CDR3 has 14 amino acids. Germline CDR1 is MNHEY and CDR2 is SMNVEV (reference sequence). The CDR3 region has the DNA TGTGCCAGCACCTCAAACCAACCGTCAGGTGAAGCTTTCTTT. Its protein product is CASTSNQPSGEAFF.

In its sample, this clonotype was seen many times. The chain couples TRBV7-9 to TRBJ1-1; D is unclear. Trimming removed 2 bases from V and 0 bases from J, with 10 bases in between. The CDR3 sequence is 15 residues long. The germline gives CDR1 SEHNR, CDR2 FQNEAQ (reference sequence). The CDR3: CASSLSTALNTEAFF. In DNA form, the CDR3 reads TGTGCCAGCAGCTTAAGCACAGCTTTGAACACTGAAGCTTTCTTT.

In this sample, this clonotype turned up many times. This chain links TRBV10-3 with TRBJ1-5; no clear D gene. The germline gives CDR1 ENHRY, CDR2 SYGVKD. The germline V and J ends were trimmed by 0 bases and 3 bases, with 9 bases remaining between them. The CDR3 totals 15 residues. Here the CDR3 DNA reads TGTGCCATCAGTGAGTCGATGGGGAACAATCAGCCCCAGCATTTT. This encodes CAISESMGNNQPQHF.

This clonotype came up many times. The V and J genes are TRBV6-6 and TRBJ2-5, with no clear D. The germline gives CDR1 MNHNY, CDR2 SVGAGI (reference sequence). This CDR3 region has 12 residues. Deletions cut 0 bases from V and 6 bases from J, with 5 bases between. CDR3 protein: CASSYSSQTQYF. The CDR3 DNA sequence: TGTGCCAGCAGTTACTCGTCCCAGACCCAGTACTTC.

This clonotype occurred many times. The J gene is TRBJ2-7, the V gene TRBV20-1; D tentatively fits TRBD1 or TRBD2 (5 bases each). This CDR3 region has 14 residues. Trimming removed 2 bases from V and 3 bases from J, with 14 bases in between. Germline V lookup: CDR1 DFQATT, CDR2 SNEGSKA (reference sequence). CDR3 protein: CSARRDRWVYEQYF. CDR3 bases: TGCAGTGCTAGAAGGGACCGCTGGGTCTACGAGCAGTACTTC.

A remark on this clonotype: This is likely a read error, given that the CDR3 carries no conserved phenylalanine or tryptophan at its end. The chain links TRBV12-3 or TRBV12-4 to TRBJ2-1, with 9 positions matching TRBD1. V lost 6 bases and J lost 8; bases outside the gene matches: 11. This CDR3 is 15 amino acids long. CDR3 coding DNA: TGTGCCAGCAGCTCCGGGACAGGGCTGACACATGAGCAGTTCATC. It specifies CASSSGTGLTHEQFI.

This clonotype was counted ten times or more. J is TRBJ2-3 and V is TRBV20-1; perhaps D is TRBD1 or TRBD2 (5 bases each). CDR3 length: 13 residues. Trimming removed 1 base from V and 7 bases from J, with 12 bases in between. The germline V gene has CDR1 DFQATT and CDR2 SNEGSKA (reference sequence). The CDR3 DNA is TGCAGTGCTAGAGGGGGCGCGGGTTATACGCAGTATTTT. It is translated as CSARGGAGYTQYF.

The rearrangement joins TRBV5-1 to TRBJ2-4, with TRBD1 matching over 8 bases. After removal of 5 bases from V and 9 bases from J, the junction contained 7 bases not matched to a gene. The CDR3 has 13 amino acids. Germline CDR1 reads SGHRS; CDR2 reads YFSETQ. CDR3 amino acids: CASSSGQGRIQYF. DNA of the CDR3: TGCGCCAGCAGTAGCGGACAGGGTCGCATTCAGTACTTC.

At least ten counts were recorded for this clonotype. This chain uses TRBV7-2 with TRBJ1-1; D ambiguous. The CDR3 spans 13 residues. Trimming removed 4 bases from V and 1 base from J, with 7 bases in between. Germline CDR1 and CDR2: SGHTA and FQGNSA. The CDR3 spells CASSSGENTEAFF. The CDR3, as DNA: TGTGCCAGCAGCTCTGGTGAGAACACTGAAGCTTTCTTT.

The V call is TRBV18, the J call TRBJ2-3; D possibly corresponds to TRBD2 (5 bases). Per germline, CDR1 KGHSH and CDR2 LQKENI. The V end lost 3 bases, the J end lost 2 bases, and 15 bases lay between the germline ends. The CDR3 is 16 amino acids. The DNA of the CDR3 is TGTGCCAGCTCACCTTCGTGGAGAGGGCTCACAGATACGCAGTATTTT. Its translation: CASSPSWRGLTDTQYF.

This clonotype was seen repeatedly, ten times or more. The V and J genes are TRBV14 and TRBJ1-4, with D possibly matching TRBD1 (6 bases). Germline-derived CDR1 and CDR2 are SGHDN and FVKESK. The CDR3 is 16 amino acids. The germline V and J ends were trimmed by 6 bases and 3 bases, with 17 bases remaining between them. The CDR3 DNA reads TGTGCCAGCAGTAGGGGGGGACACCGTTCTAATGAAAAACTGTTTTTT. Its translation is CASSRGGHRSNEKLFF. Together with reference TRBV14 and TRBJ1-4, the CDR3 gives the full variable domain: EAGVTQFPSHSVIEKGQTVTLRCDPISGHDNLYWYRRVMGKEIKFLLHFVKESKQDESGMPNNRFLAERTGGTYSTLKVQPAELEDSGVYFCASSRGGHRSNEKLFFGSGTQLSVL.

At least ten counts were recorded for this clonotype. The chain has TRBV19 and TRBJ1-5; D remains unclear. The germline V gene encodes CDR1 LNHDA and CDR2 SQIVND (reference sequence). CDR3 length: 14 amino acids. The ends were cut back, 1 base at V and 3 bases at J, with 7 bases in the middle. Here the CDR3 reads CASSIGVNNQPQHF. DNA of the CDR3: TGTGCCAGTAGTATAGGAGTAAACAATCAGCCCCAGCATTTT.